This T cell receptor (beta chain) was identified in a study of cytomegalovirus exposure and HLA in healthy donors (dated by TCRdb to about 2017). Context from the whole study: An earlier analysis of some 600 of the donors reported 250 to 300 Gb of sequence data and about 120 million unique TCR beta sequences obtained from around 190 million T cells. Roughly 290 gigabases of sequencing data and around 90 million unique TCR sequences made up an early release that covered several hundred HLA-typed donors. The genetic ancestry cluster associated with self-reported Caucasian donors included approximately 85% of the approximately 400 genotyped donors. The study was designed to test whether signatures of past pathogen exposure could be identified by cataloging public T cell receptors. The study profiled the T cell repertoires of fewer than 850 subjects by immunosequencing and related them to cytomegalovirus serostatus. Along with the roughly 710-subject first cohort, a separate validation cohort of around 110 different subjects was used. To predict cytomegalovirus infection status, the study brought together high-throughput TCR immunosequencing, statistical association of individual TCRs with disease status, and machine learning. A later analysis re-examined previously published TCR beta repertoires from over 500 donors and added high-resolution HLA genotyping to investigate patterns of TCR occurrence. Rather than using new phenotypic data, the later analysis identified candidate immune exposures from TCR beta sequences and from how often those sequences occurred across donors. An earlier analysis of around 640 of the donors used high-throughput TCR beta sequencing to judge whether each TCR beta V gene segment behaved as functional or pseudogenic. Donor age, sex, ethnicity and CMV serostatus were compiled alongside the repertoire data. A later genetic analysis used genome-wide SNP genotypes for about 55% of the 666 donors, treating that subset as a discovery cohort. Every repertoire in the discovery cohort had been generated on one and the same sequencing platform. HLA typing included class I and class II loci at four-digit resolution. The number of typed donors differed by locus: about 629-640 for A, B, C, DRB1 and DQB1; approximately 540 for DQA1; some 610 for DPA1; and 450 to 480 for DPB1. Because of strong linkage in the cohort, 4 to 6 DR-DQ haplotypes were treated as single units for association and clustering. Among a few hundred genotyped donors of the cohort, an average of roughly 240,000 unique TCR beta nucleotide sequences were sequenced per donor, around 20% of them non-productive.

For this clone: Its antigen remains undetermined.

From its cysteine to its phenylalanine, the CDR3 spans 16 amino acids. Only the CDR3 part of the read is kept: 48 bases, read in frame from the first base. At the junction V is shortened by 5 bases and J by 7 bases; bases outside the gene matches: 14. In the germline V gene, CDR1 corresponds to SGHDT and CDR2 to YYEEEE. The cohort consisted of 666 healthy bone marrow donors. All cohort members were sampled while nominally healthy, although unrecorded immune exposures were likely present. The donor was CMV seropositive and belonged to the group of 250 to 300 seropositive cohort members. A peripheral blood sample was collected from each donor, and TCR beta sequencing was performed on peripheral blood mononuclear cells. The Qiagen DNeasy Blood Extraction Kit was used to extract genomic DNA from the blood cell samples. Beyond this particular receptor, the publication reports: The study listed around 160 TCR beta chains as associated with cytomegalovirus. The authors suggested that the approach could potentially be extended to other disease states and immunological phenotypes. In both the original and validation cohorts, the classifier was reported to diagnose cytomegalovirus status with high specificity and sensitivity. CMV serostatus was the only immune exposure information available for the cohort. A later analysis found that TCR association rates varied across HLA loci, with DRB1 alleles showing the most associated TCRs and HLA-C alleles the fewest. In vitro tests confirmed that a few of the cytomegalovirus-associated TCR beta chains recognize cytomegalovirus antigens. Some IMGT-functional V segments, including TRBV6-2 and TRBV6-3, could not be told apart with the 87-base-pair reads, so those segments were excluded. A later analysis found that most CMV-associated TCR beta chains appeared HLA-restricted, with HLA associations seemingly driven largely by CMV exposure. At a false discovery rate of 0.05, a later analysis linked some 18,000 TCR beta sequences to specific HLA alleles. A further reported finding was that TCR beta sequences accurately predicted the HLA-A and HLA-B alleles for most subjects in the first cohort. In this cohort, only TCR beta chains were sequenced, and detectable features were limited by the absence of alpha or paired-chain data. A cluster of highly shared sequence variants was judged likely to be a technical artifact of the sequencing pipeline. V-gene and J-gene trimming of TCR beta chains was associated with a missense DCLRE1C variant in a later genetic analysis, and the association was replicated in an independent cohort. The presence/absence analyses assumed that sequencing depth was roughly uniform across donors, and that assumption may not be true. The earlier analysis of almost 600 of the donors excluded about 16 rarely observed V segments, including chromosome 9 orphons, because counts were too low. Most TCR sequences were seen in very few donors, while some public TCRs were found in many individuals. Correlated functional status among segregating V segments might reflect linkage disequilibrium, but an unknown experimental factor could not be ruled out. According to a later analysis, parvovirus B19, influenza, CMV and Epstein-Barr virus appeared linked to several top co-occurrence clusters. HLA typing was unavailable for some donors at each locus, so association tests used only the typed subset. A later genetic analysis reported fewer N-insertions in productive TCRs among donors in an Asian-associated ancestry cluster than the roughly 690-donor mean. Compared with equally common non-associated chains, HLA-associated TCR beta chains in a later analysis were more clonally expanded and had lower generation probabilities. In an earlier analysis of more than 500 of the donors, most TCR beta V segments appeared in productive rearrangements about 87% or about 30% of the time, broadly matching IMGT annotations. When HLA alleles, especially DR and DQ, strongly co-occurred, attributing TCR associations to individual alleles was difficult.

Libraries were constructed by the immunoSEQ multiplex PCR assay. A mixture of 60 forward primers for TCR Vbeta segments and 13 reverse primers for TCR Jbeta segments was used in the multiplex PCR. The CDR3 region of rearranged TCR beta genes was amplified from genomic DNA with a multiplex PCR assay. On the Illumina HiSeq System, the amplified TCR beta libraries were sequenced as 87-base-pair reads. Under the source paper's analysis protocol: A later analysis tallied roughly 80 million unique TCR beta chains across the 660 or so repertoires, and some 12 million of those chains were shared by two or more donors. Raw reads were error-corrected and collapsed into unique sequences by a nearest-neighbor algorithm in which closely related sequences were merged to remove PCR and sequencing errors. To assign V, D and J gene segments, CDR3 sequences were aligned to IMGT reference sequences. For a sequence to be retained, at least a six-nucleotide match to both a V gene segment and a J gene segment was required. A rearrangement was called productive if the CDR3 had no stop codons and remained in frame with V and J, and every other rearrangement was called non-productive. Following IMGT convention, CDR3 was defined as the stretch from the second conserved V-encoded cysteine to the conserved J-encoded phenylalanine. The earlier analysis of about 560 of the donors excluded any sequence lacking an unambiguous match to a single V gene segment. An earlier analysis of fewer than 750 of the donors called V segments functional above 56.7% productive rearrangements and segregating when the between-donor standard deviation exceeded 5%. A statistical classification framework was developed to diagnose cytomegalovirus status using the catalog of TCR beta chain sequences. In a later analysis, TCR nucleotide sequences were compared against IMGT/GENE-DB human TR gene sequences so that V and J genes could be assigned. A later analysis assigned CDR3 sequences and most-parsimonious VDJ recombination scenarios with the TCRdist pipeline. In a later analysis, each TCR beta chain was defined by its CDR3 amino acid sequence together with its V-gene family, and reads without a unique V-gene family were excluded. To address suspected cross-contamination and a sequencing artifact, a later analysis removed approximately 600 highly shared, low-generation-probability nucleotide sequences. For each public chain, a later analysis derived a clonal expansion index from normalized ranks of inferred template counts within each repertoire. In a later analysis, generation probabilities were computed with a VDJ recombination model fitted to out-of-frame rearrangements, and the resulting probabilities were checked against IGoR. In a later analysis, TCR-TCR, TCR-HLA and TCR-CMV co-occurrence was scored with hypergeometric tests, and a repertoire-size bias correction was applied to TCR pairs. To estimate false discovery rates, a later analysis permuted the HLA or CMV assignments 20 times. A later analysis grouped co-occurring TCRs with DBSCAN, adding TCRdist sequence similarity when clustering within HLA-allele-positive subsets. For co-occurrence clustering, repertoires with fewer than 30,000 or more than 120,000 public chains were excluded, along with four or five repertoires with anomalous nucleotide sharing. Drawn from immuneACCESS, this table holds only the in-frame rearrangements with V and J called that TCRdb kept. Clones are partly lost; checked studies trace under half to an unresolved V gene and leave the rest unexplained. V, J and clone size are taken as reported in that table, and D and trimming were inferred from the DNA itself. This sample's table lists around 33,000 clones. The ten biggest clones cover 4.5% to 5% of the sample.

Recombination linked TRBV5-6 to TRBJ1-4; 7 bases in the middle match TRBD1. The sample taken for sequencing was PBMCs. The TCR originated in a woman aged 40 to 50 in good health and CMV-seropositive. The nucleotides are TGTGCCAGCAGGGTATACGCCGGGACAGAGAGTGAAAAACTGTTTTTT. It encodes CASRVYAGTESEKLFF.